These 26 T cell receptor beta chains share one sample of origin, sequenced in a study of blood T cell repertoires in COVID-19. The assay was immunoSEQ multiplex PCR, and TCRdb's table has in-frame clones only and misses some. The table has a few hundred thousand clones, 86% seen once; the top ten hold 2% to 2.5%. The sequenced material came from peripheral blood. The receptor source for this set is a man aged 30 to 39 who had recovered from COVID-19.

This chain uses TRBV5-1 with TRBJ2-5; a weak D match, TRBD2 (6 bases). This CDR3 region has 14 residues. Between the trimmed V and J ends, which lost 2 bases and 2 bases, there was a span of 10 bases. Germline lookup yields CDR1 SGHRS and CDR2 YFSETQ. DNA for the CDR3: TGCGCCAGCAGCTTAGGGCTAGCGCAAGAGACCCAGTACTTC. It is translated as CASSLGLAQETQYF.

This clone was found a few times. V gene TRBV6-5 combines with J gene TRBJ1-2; D not certain. The CDR3 runs 14 residues. Germline loops: CDR1 MNHEY, CDR2 SVGAGI. Between the trimmed V and J ends, which lost 6 bases and 8 bases, there was a span of 19 bases. The CDR3 protein is CASSPIGGSRGYTF. The CDR3 nucleotides are TGTGCCAGCAGCCCCATTGGCGGGTCCCGCGGCTACACCTTC.

The rearrangement uses TRBV5-4 and TRBJ2-7; maybe TRBD1 (6 bases). The CDR3 totals 13 residues. Germline V lookup: CDR1 SGHNT, CDR2 YYREEE (reference sequence). Trimming stripped 4 bases from V and 3 bases from J, with 11 bases between. DNA of the CDR3: TGTGCCAGCAGCCGACAGGAGCGCTACGAGCAGTACTTC. Translating it yields CASSRQERYEQYF.

This chain uses TRBV19 with TRBJ1-4; the match to TRBD1 covers 7 bases. The CDR3 extends over 16 amino acids. CDR1 LNHDA and CDR2 SQIVND come from the germline V gene (reference sequence). The J segment lost 3 bases and the V segment lost 5 bases, leaving 9 bases of the junction unmatched. The CDR3, as DNA: TGTGCCAGTAGTCTACAGGGGCGCGTGCCTAATGAAAAACTGTTTTTT. It encodes CASSLQGRVPNEKLFF. Based on the CDR3 plus reference TRBV19 and TRBJ1-4, the full variable domain is DGGITQSPKYLFRKEGQNVTLSCEQNLNHDAMYWYRQDPGQGLRLIYYSQIVNDFQKGDIAEGYSVSREKKESFPLTVTSAQKNPTAFYLCASSLQGRVPNEKLFFGSGTQLSVL.

This clone was seen once. The rearrangement links TRBV10-2 to TRBJ1-1; no clear D. The CDR3 runs to 11 residues. V lost 7 bases, J lost 7 bases, and 10 bases lay in between. Germline loops: CDR1 WSHSY, CDR2 SAAADI. The CDR3 nucleotides read TGCGCCAGCACACCGGGGATTGAAGCTTTCTTT. Translated, it gives CASTPGIEAFF.

This clone has just one count. The chain carries TRBV6-5 and TRBJ2-3; 8 positions agree with TRBD1. The CDR3 consists of 14 residues. Germline loops: CDR1 MNHEY, CDR2 SVGAGI. V shed 8 bases, J shed 6 bases, and the junction held 10 bases outside the gene matches. The DNA for the CDR3 is TGTGCCAGCGTCGAGGTCAGGGGGCCGGATACGCAGTATTTT. Its protein product is CASVEVRGPDTQYF.

This chain joins TRBV18 and TRBJ1-1; D is possibly TRBD1 (6 bases). V was pared by 5 bases and J by 9 bases, with 19 bases between. Per germline, CDR1 KGHSH and CDR2 LQKENI. The CDR3 contains 14 residues. As DNA, the CDR3 is TGTGCCAGCTCAACATATTCGGACAGACTCCAAGCTTTCTTT. Its translation: CASSTYSDRLQAFF. Based on the CDR3 plus reference TRBV18 and TRBJ1-1, the full variable domain is NAGVMQNPRHLVRRRGQEARLRCSPMKGHSHVYWYRQLPEEGLKFMVYLQKENIIDESGMPKERFSAEFPKEGPSILRIQQVVRGDSAAYFCASSTYSDRLQAFFGQGTRLTVV.

The rearrangement links TRBV11-2 to TRBJ1-2; TRBD1 matches 9 bases. The CDR3 has 16 amino acids. Losses at the gene ends were 5 bases for V and 3 bases for J; bases not matched to a gene: 10. Germline V gene sequence: CDR1 SGHAT, CDR2 FQNNGV. Written as DNA, the CDR3 is TGTGCCAGCAGCGCCGGAAGGACAGGGGAGGACTATGGCTACACCTTC. It codes for CASSAGRTGEDYGYTF. The variable domain in full, with the rest retrieved from reference TRBV11-2 and TRBJ1-2, is EAGVAQSPRYKIIEKRQSVAFWCNPISGHATLYWYQQILGQGPKLLIQFQNNGVVDDSQLPKDRFSAERLKGVDSTLKIQPAKLEDSAVYLCASSAGRTGEDYGYTFGSGTRLTVV.

This clone has a single count. The rearrangement joins TRBV19 to TRBJ1-5; 7 bases are a match to TRBD1. The ends lost 8 bases at V and 1 base at J; junction bases unmatched: 2. Per germline, CDR1 LNHDA and CDR2 SQIVND (reference sequence). The CDR3 consists of 13 residues. The CDR3 spells CASSGQSNQPQHF. The DNA of the CDR3 is TGTGCCAGTTCGGGACAGAGCAATCAGCCCCAGCATTTT. The full variable domain, in which reference TRBV19 and TRBJ1-5 provide the parts outside the CDR3, is DGGITQSPKYLFRKEGQNVTLSCEQNLNHDAMYWYRQDPGQGLRLIYYSQIVNDFQKGDIAEGYSVSREKKESFPLTVTSAQKNPTAFYLCASSGQSNQPQHFGDGTRLSIL.

This sequence joins TRBV29-1 and TRBJ2-7; tentative D call: TRBD1 (6 bases). Germline loops: CDR1 SQVTM, CDR2 ANQGSEA. The CDR3 spans 13 residues. The germline V and J ends were trimmed by 0 bases and 8 bases, with 14 bases remaining between them. The CDR3 DNA follows: TGCAGCGTTGAAGAGACAGGAGCGAGAAAGCAGTACTTC. Residues: CSVEETGARKQYF.

The genes are TRBV9 and TRBJ2-2; 10 nucleotides agree with TRBD1. This CDR3 has 17 amino acids. CDR1 and CDR2 from the germline V gene are SGDLS and YYNGEE. V gave up 3 bases and J gave up 6 bases; unmatched junction bases: 11. The CDR3 sequence is CASSEPMGQGTPGELFF. CDR3 nucleotides: TGTGCCAGCAGCGAACCGATGGGACAGGGGACCCCCGGGGAGCTGTTTTTT.

The rearrangement joins TRBV18 to TRBJ1-2; 9 nucleotides match TRBD1. J gave up 2 bases and V 3 bases, and 1 base lay outside the gene matches. CDR3 length: 14 residues. CDR1 is KGHSH and CDR2 is LQKENI in the germline V gene. CDR3 in DNA: TGTGCCAGCTCACCCGGGACAGGGAACTATGGCTACACCTTC. Amino acids: CASSPGTGNYGYTF.

This sequence joins TRBV5-8 and TRBJ1-1; the D gene is possibly TRBD1 (6 bases). Trimming took off 2 bases at V and 5 bases at J, with 16 bases between the two ends. The CDR3 has 15 amino acids. Germline V gene data show CDR1 as SGHTS and CDR2 as YDEGEE. The CDR3 protein is CASSLGWAGDTEAFF. In DNA, the CDR3 is TGTGCCAGCAGCTTAGGGTGGGCAGGGGATACTGAAGCTTTCTTT.

The rearrangement joins TRBV9 to TRBJ2-2, with 9 bases identical to TRBD2. Germline V gene data show CDR1 as SGDLS and CDR2 as YYNGEE. The CDR3 spans 16 residues. The ends lost 3 bases at V and 7 bases at J; junction bases unmatched: 10. The CDR3 region has the DNA TGTGCCAGCAGCGGCCAGCGGGGGGCGATAGGCGGGGAGCTGTTTTTT. This codes for CASSGQRGAIGGELFF. Together with reference TRBV9 and TRBJ2-2, the CDR3 gives the full variable domain: DSGVTQTPKHLITATGQRVTLRCSPRSGDLSVYWYQQSLDQGLQFLIQYYNGEERAKGNILERFSAQQFPDLHSELNLSSLELGDSALYFCASSGQRGAIGGELFFGEGSRLTVL.

The rearrangement joins TRBV15 to TRBJ2-7; possible D gene TRBD2, 5 bases. From germline, CDR1 is LNHNV and CDR2 YYDKDF (reference sequence). The V end was cut by 7 bases, the J end by 0 bases, with 10 bases between. The CDR3 covers 13 residues. CDR3 sequence reads: CATNPGISYEQYF. DNA of the CDR3: TGTGCCACCAACCCCGGGATCTCCTACGAGCAGTACTTC.

The J gene is TRBJ2-5, the V gene TRBV5-1; possible D gene TRBD2, 7 bases. Germline CDR1 reads SGHRS; CDR2 reads YFSETQ. This CDR3 region has 14 residues. V shed 3 bases and J shed 1 base, with 10 bases lying between them. Here the CDR3 reads CASSSGGSQETQYF. CDR3 DNA sequence: TGCGCCAGCAGCTCGGGGGGCAGCCAAGAGACCCAGTACTTC.

This chain connects TRBV6-2 or TRBV6-3 to TRBJ2-3, with TRBD1 matching 7 bases. This CDR3 region has 16 residues. CDR1 MNHEY and CDR2 SVGEGT come from the germline V gene. V gave up 2 bases and J gave up 3 bases; unmatched junction bases: 8. The CDR3 region is CASSYRYTGETDTQYF. CDR3 sequence (DNA): TGTGCCAGCAGTTACCGTTACACAGGGGAAACAGATACGCAGTATTTT.

CDR3 DNA sequence: TGTGCCAGCAGCGTAGCAGGAAACACTGAAGCTTTCTTT. Translation: CASSVAGNTEAFF. This chain links TRBV9 with TRBJ1-1, with D unresolved. Trimming removed 0 bases from V and 2 bases from J, with 5 bases in between. Germline V CDR1 and CDR2: SGDLS, YYNGEE. The CDR3 spans 13 residues.

The genes are TRBV12-3 or TRBV12-4 and TRBJ1-4, with D tentatively TRBD1 (6 bases). V lost 8 bases and J lost 5, with 9 bases in between. The CDR3 sequence is 12 residues long. Here the CDR3 reads CASGRGNEKLFF. The CDR3 DNA follows: TGTGCCAGCGGGAGGGGGAATGAAAAACTGTTTTTT.

V and J are TRBV4-3 and TRBJ1-1; tentatively, D is TRBD1 (5 bases). The germline V gene has CDR1 LGHNA and CDR2 YSLEER. Trimming shortened V by 0 bases and J by 1 base, and 12 bases separated the two germline ends. This CDR3 spans 16 amino acids. The CDR3 bases are TGCGCCAGCAGCCAAGATCTCGGACACCAGAACACTGAAGCTTTCTTT. Protein sequence: CASSQDLGHQNTEAFF.

There are a few counts of this clone. The V gene is TRBV6-6, the J gene TRBJ1-6; TRBD1 aligns across 9 bases. The germline V gene has CDR1 MNHNY and CDR2 SVGAGI (reference sequence). Trimming removed 5 bases from V and 3 bases from J; junction bases left unmatched: 11. The CDR3 covers 18 residues. The CDR3 DNA is TGTGCCAGCAGTCGGGGACAGGGAACCGTTCTCTATAATTCACCCCTCCACTTT. Its translation: CASSRGQGTVLYNSPLHF.

The chain has TRBV10-1 and TRBJ1-6; D is undetermined. Germline V gives CDR1 WNHNN, CDR2 SYGVQD (reference sequence). V was cut by 0 bases and J by 11 bases, with 11 bases left in between. CDR3 length: 14 residues. The CDR3 nucleotides are TGCGCCAGCAGTGAGTCGCGGGGTAGGGCACCCCTCCACTTT. It translates to CASSESRGRAPLHF.

The chain employs TRBV11-2 and TRBJ1-1; weak D call: TRBD1 (6 bases). This CDR3 has 15 residues. Trimming stripped 0 bases from V and 2 bases from J, with 10 bases between. Germline V lookup: CDR1 SGHAT, CDR2 FQNNGV. The CDR3 sequence is CASSLDLGTNTEAFF. The DNA for the CDR3 is TGTGCCAGCAGCTTAGATCTGGGGACAAACACTGAAGCTTTCTTT.

CDR3 sequence reads: CASSPRQVRNSISGANVLTF. CDR3 nucleotide sequence: TGTGCCAGCAGTCCACGACAGGTCCGTAACTCCATCTCTGGGGCCAACGTCCTGACTTTC. V gene TRBV6-2 or TRBV6-3 combines with J gene TRBJ2-6; perhaps TRBD1 as D (6 bases). This CDR3 has 20 amino acids. Germline V gene data show CDR1 as MNHEY and CDR2 as SVGEGT. Deletions cut 5 bases from V and 0 bases from J, with 23 bases between.

Only a few counts were recorded for this clone. The chain is built from TRBV25-1 and TRBJ1-5, with 9 bases identical to TRBD1. The germline V gene has CDR1 MGHDK and CDR2 SYGVNS. V was pared by 4 bases and J by 16 bases, with 8 bases of the junction left unmatched. The length of the CDR3 is 12 residues. CDR3 amino acids: CASSGTGARKHF. The CDR3 DNA follows: TGTGCCAGCAGTGGGACAGGGGCCCGCAAACATTTT.

The chain is built from TRBV28 and TRBJ1-1; D is ambiguous. CDR1 and CDR2 from the germline V gene are MDHEN and SYDVKM. The length of the CDR3 is 12 residues. Trimming left V 5 bases short and J 8 bases short, with 12 bases between. The chain's CDR3 is CASSRLSVEAFF. CDR3 DNA: TGTGCCAGCAGTCGATTGAGCGTCGAAGCTTTCTTT.